This TCR beta chain is from a study of blood T cell repertoires in COVID-19. In the study overall: Collection of acute and convalescent COVID-19 samples took place in the United States, Italy and Spain. T cells, B-cell-depleted T cells, or PBMCs provided the cDNA or gDNA that served as material.

Assay used: immunoSEQ multiplex PCR; TCRdb lists only in-frame clones, some missing. The table shows hundreds of thousands of clones, with around 89% occurring only once. Cohort placement rested on clinical history that participants reported themselves. The length of the CDR3 is 16 residues. The junction had 7 bases not matched to a gene; V was cut back by 2 bases and J by 4 bases. CDR1 is MNHEY and CDR2 is SVGAGI in the germline V gene. Material: PBMCs or T cells enriched from blood (not recorded which). This clonotype was sampled from a man between 18 and 35 years old who had recovered from COVID-19. The chain recombines TRBV6-5 with TRBJ2-3; 9 bases map to TRBD2. CDR3 in amino acids: CASSYGQRGDADTQYF. DNA for the CDR3: TGTGCCAGCAGTTACGGACAGCGGGGGGATGCAGATACGCAGTATTTT.